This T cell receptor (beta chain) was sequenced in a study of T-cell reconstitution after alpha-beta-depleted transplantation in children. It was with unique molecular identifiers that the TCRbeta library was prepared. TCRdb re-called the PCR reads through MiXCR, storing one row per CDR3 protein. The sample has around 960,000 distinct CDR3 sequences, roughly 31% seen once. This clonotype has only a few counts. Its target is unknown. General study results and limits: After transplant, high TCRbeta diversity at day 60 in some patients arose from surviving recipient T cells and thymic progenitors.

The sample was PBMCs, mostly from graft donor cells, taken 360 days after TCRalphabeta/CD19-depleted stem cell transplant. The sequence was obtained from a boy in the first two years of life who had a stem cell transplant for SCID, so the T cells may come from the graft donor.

DNA of the CDR3: TGTGCCAGCAACAGGGGAGAGGGTACGCAGTATTTT. Its protein is CASNRGEGTQYF. V usage is TRBV6-2 or TRBV6-3 and J usage is TRBJ2-3, with TRBD1 matching over 7 bases. J gave up 8 bases and V 7 bases, and 6 bases lay outside the gene matches. The germline V gene encodes CDR1 MNHEY and CDR2 SVGEGT. There are 12 residues in the CDR3.